Here is one TCR beta chain with its context. The antigen is undetermined. This specimen includes other DNA sequences encoding the same CDR3. These data come from a study of cytomegalovirus exposure and HLA in healthy donors. Study results and limitations: It was reportedly the case that the classifier diagnosed cytomegalovirus status with high specificity and sensitivity. The study flagged 150 to 200 TCR beta chains as cytomegalovirus-associated.

The germline CDR1 and CDR2 sequences are SQVTM and ANQGSEA. The ends were cut back, 7 bases at V and 5 bases at J, with 8 bases in the middle. This CDR3 comprises 11 residues. These donors were members of the 120-subject validation cohort, a group separate from the approximately 640-subject first cohort. The protocol was immunoSEQ multiplex PCR, while the TCRdb copy is restricted to in-frame clones and leaves out a portion. The sample has roughly 180,000 clones, 84% seen once. The specimen sequenced was PBMCs. The chain has TRBV29-1 and TRBJ1-4, with D possibly TRBD1 on 6 matching bases. The sequence was obtained from a man aged 18 to 29 in good health and CMV-seropositive. In DNA, the CDR3 is TGCAGCGCCCAGGGGAATGAAAAACTGTTTTTT. It yields the protein CSAQGNEKLFF.